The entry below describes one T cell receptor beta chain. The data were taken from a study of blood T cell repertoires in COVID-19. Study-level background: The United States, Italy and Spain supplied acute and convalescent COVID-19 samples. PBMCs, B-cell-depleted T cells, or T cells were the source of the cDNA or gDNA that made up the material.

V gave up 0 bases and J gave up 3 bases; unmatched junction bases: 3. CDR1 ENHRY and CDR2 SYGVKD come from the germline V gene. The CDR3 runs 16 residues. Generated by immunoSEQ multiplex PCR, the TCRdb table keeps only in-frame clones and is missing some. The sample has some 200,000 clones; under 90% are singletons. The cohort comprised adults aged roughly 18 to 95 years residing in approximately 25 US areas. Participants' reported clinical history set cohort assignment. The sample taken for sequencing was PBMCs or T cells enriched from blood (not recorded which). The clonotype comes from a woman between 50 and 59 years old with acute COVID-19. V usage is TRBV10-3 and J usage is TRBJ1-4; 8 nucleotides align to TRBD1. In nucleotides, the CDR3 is TGTGCCATCAGTGAGTCGAAGACAGGGGCTAATGAAAAACTGTTTTTT. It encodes CAISESKTGANEKLFF.